This T cell receptor (beta chain) comes out of a study of blood T cell repertoires in COVID-19. Study in general: COVID-19 samples, acute and convalescent, were from the United States, Italy and Spain. PBMCs, B-cell-depleted T cells, or T cells were the source of the cDNA or gDNA that made up the material.

Original processing notes: Estimation of nucleated cell counts was performed using reference gene primer amplification. Assay: immunoSEQ multiplex PCR; the TCRdb copy retains only in-frame clones and omits some. V, J and clone size are taken as reported in that table, and D and trimming were inferred from the DNA itself. Here the sample spans hundreds of thousands of clones, around 80% being singletons. This clone was seen only once. The V segment lost 7 bases and the J segment 6 bases; nucleotides outside the gene matches: 9. Germline-derived CDR1 and CDR2 are MNHEY and SVGAGI. The CDR3 is 15 amino acids. Those who participated ranged in age from roughly 18 to 100 years and resided in 24 US areas.

This clonotype originated in a man aged 25 to 45 with acute COVID-19. The sequencing sample was made of PBMCs or T cells enriched from blood (not recorded which). This rearrangement joins TRBV6-5 to TRBJ2-1; 10 bases are shared with TRBD1. CDR3 nucleotide sequence: TGTGCCAGCACTCATAGGGACAGGGGACGCAATGAGCAGTTCTTC. Translation gives CASTHRDRGRNEQFF.